A selection of T cell receptor beta chains follows, all from one sample in a study of cytomegalovirus exposure and HLA in healthy donors. TCRdb's copy holds only in-frame clones and misses some; the assay was immunoSEQ multiplex PCR. The table records 150,000 to 200,000 clones, roughly three quarters of them present only once. Sequencing was done on a sample of PBMCs. The receptors were sampled from a male donor in good health and CMV-seropositive. Each CDR3 is given with its conserved first and last residue. A D gene is named only where the DNA matches it firmly. Expanded clones get a size class; other rows say once, few or many, or leave the size out.

CDR3nt: TGTGCCAGCAGCTCAATCGGGACAGACGATCCCAATCAGCCCCAGCATTTT
CDR3aa: CASSSIGTDDPNQPQHF
abundance: -
v_gene: TRBV7-8
d_gene: TRBD1
j_gene: TRBJ1-5

CDR3nt: TGTGCCAGCAGCGTAGGCGGGGGCGCAGGTTCTGAAGCTTTCTTT
CDR3aa: CASSVGGGAGSEAFF
abundance: -
v_gene: TRBV9
d_gene: -
j_gene: TRBJ1-1

CDR3nt: TGCGCCAGCAGCCAGCTGACAGGGCCCAATCAGCCCCAGCATTTT
CDR3aa: CASSQLTGPNQPQHF
abundance: few
v_gene: TRBV4-3
d_gene: TRBD1
j_gene: TRBJ1-5

CDR3nt: TGTGCCAGTAGTACCCCGGGACAGCTCTATGGCTACACCTTC
CDR3aa: CASSTPGQLYGYTF
abundance: -
v_gene: TRBV19
d_gene: TRBD1
j_gene: TRBJ1-2

CDR3nt: TGTGCCTTCCAAGGGACAGTCTATGGCTACACCTTC
CDR3aa: CAFQGTVYGYTF
abundance: -
v_gene: TRBV30
d_gene: TRBD1
j_gene: TRBJ1-2

CDR3nt: TGTGCCAGCAGTGAATTCGGGGGAGATCAGCCCCAGCATTTT
CDR3aa: CASSEFGGDQPQHF
abundance: -
v_gene: TRBV25-1
d_gene: -
j_gene: TRBJ1-5

CDR3nt: TGTGCCAGCAGCTTCCGTCGCTACAGGGGGTTGGAGACCCAGTACTTC
CDR3aa: CASSFRRYRGLETQYF
abundance: -
v_gene: TRBV5-6
d_gene: TRBD1
j_gene: TRBJ2-5

CDR3nt: TGTGCCAGCAGCAAAGGGCCGGGACAGGCCTACGAGCAGTACTTC
CDR3aa: CASSKGPGQAYEQYF
abundance: -
v_gene: TRBV11-2
d_gene: TRBD1
j_gene: TRBJ2-7

CDR3nt: TGTGCCAGCAGCATCCAGTGGACTGAAGCTTTCTTT
CDR3aa: CASSIQWTEAFF
abundance: -
v_gene: TRBV11-2
d_gene: -
j_gene: TRBJ1-1

CDR3nt: TGTGCCAGCAGCTTAGGAACAGGGGGCACGTATGGCTACACCTTC
CDR3aa: CASSLGTGGTYGYTF
abundance: -
v_gene: TRBV5-8
d_gene: TRBD1
j_gene: TRBJ1-2

CDR3nt: TGTGCCAGCAGCTTAGACCGACAGAGCCGCACCATATATTTT
CDR3aa: CASSLDRQSRTIYF
abundance: -
v_gene: TRBV11-2
d_gene: -
j_gene: TRBJ1-3

CDR3nt: TGTGCCAGCCTAGAACGTCCGGGCACTGAAGCTTTCTTT
CDR3aa: CASLERPGTEAFF
abundance: -
v_gene: TRBV6-6
d_gene: -
j_gene: TRBJ1-1

CDR3nt: TGTGCCAGCAGCCCCGGCACTACTCAAGAGACCCAGTACTTC
CDR3aa: CASSPGTTQETQYF
abundance: -
v_gene: TRBV4-2
d_gene: -
j_gene: TRBJ2-5

CDR3nt: TGCAGCGTTTTGACTAGCGAAGAGCAGTACTTC
CDR3aa: CSVLTSEEQYF
abundance: -
v_gene: TRBV29-1
d_gene: TRBD2
j_gene: TRBJ2-7

CDR3nt: TGTGCCAGCAGTTACTCGGGCAGGAACACCGGGGAGCTGTTTTTT
CDR3aa: CASSYSGRNTGELFF
abundance: -
v_gene: TRBV6-6
d_gene: -
j_gene: TRBJ2-2

CDR3nt: TGCGCCAGCAGCGGGGGGGCAGGGGCCTCCTACGAGCAGTACTTC
CDR3aa: CASSGGAGASYEQYF
abundance: -
v_gene: TRBV5-1
d_gene: -
j_gene: TRBJ2-7

CDR3nt: TGTGCCAGTAGTATCCCCCGGGACATTTTAGGCCTCACAGATACGCAGTATTTT
CDR3aa: CASSIPRDILGLTDTQYF
abundance: few
v_gene: TRBV19
d_gene: -
j_gene: TRBJ2-3

CDR3nt: TGCGCCAGCAGCCAAGAGAGATCTCTAAGTGAAAAACTGTTTTTT
CDR3aa: CASSQERSLSEKLFF
abundance: many
v_gene: TRBV4-3
d_gene: -
j_gene: TRBJ1-4

CDR3nt: TGTGCCAGCAGCGCAAGAGGGACAACCTACGAGCAGTACTTC
CDR3aa: CASSARGTTYEQYF
abundance: -
v_gene: TRBV9
d_gene: -
j_gene: TRBJ2-7

CDR3nt: TGTGCCTGGAGCCACCGCGGGGGCCCTGGAAGGGAGCTGTTTTTT
CDR3aa: CAWSHRGGPGRELFF
abundance: -
v_gene: TRBV30
d_gene: -
j_gene: TRBJ2-2

CDR3nt: TGTGCTAGTGGTTTGCACGGCAGGGAAGGCTACACCTTC
CDR3aa: CASGLHGREGYTF
abundance: -
v_gene: TRBV12-5
d_gene: -
j_gene: TRBJ1-2

CDR3nt: TGTGCCAGCTCACCGGGGGGGAGCACAGATACGCAGTATTTT
CDR3aa: CASSPGGSTDTQYF
abundance: -
v_gene: TRBV18
d_gene: TRBD2
j_gene: TRBJ2-3

CDR3nt: TGTGCCAGCGGGGCGATATCGGGTGTTGGTAATACTGAAGCTTTCTTT
CDR3aa: CASGAISGVGNTEAFF
abundance: once
v_gene: TRBV2
d_gene: -
j_gene: TRBJ1-1

CDR3nt: TGTGCCAGCAGCGTAGAACTAGCGGGGGGACCCTTGGATACGCAGTATTTT
CDR3aa: CASSVELAGGPLDTQYF
abundance: -
v_gene: TRBV9
d_gene: TRBD2
j_gene: TRBJ2-3

CDR3nt: TGTGCCAGCAGCTTAGACGGCGGGCAGCCCCAGCATTTT
CDR3aa: CASSLDGGQPQHF
abundance: -
v_gene: TRBV7-2
d_gene: -
j_gene: TRBJ1-5

CDR3nt: TGTGCCAGCAGCCTGGACAGGGAACTGGCTGAAGCTTTCTTT
CDR3aa: CASSLDRELAEAFF
abundance: -
v_gene: TRBV13
d_gene: TRBD1
j_gene: TRBJ1-1

CDR3nt: TGTGCCAGTAGTATAGAGGTTTCCGCCGGGACAGGGTTCTCAAGCAATCAGCCCCAGCATTTT
CDR3aa: CASSIEVSAGTGFSSNQPQHF
abundance: -
v_gene: TRBV19
d_gene: TRBD1
j_gene: TRBJ1-5

CDR3nt: TGTGCCAGCTTAGCGGGGGGGGAGACCCAGTACTTC
CDR3aa: CASLAGGETQYF
abundance: -
v_gene: TRBV7-2
d_gene: TRBD2
j_gene: TRBJ2-5

CDR3nt: TGTGCTAGTGGTTTGGGGCCGGGCTATGGCTACACCTTC
CDR3aa: CASGLGPGYGYTF
abundance: -
v_gene: TRBV12-5
d_gene: -
j_gene: TRBJ1-2

CDR3nt: TGTGCCAGTACAACAGGGAACAATCAGCCCCAGCATTTT
CDR3aa: CASTTGNNQPQHF
abundance: -
v_gene: TRBV19
d_gene: -
j_gene: TRBJ1-5

CDR3nt: TGTGCCAGCAGCTTACTCCGGGGGGCGAAGGAAGAGACCCAGTACTTC
CDR3aa: CASSLLRGAKEETQYF
abundance: -
v_gene: TRBV11-2
d_gene: -
j_gene: TRBJ2-5

CDR3nt: TGTGCCAGCAGCTGGAATTGGCCTGCTGACTTGAACACTGAAGCTTTCTTT
CDR3aa: CASSWNWPADLNTEAFF
abundance: -
v_gene: TRBV7-6
d_gene: -
j_gene: TRBJ1-1

CDR3nt: TGTGCCACCCCCACCGGGACCCAGTACTTC
CDR3aa: CATPTGTQYF
abundance: few
v_gene: TRBV15
d_gene: -
j_gene: TRBJ2-5

CDR3nt: TGTGCCAGCAGCCCGCCCGGGAGCTACGAGCAGTACTTC
CDR3aa: CASSPPGSYEQYF
abundance: -
v_gene: TRBV5-5
d_gene: -
j_gene: TRBJ2-7

CDR3nt: TGCAGCGCCCACTTGACTTTGAACACTGAAGCTTTCTTT
CDR3aa: CSAHLTLNTEAFF
abundance: few
v_gene: TRBV29-1
d_gene: -
j_gene: TRBJ1-1

CDR3nt: TGTGCCAGCAGTTATGGGAGTGTGGGCACAGATACGCAGTATTTT
CDR3aa: CASSYGSVGTDTQYF
abundance: -
v_gene: TRBV27
d_gene: -
j_gene: TRBJ2-3

CDR3nt: TGTGCCAGCAGCGCCTCAGGGGGCAGGGAGCAGTACTTC
CDR3aa: CASSASGGREQYF
abundance: -
v_gene: TRBV11-2
d_gene: TRBD1
j_gene: TRBJ2-7

CDR3nt: TGTGCCAGCAGCCCCTCTTCGAACACCGGGGAGCTGTTTTTT
CDR3aa: CASSPSSNTGELFF
abundance: few
v_gene: TRBV9
d_gene: -
j_gene: TRBJ2-2

CDR3nt: TGTGCCAGCTCACCAGTGGCGGGACGCGACACCGGGGAGCTGTTTTTT
CDR3aa: CASSPVAGRDTGELFF
abundance: -
v_gene: TRBV18
d_gene: -
j_gene: TRBJ2-2

CDR3nt: TGTGCCAGCAGCCAAGATAAGTTCGGCGCTAGCGGGGGCACAGATACGCAGTATTTT
CDR3aa: CASSQDKFGASGGTDTQYF
abundance: few
v_gene: TRBV4-2
d_gene: TRBD2
j_gene: TRBJ2-3

CDR3nt: TGTGCCAGTAGTATTTTCGGGGTTGGCGCTGAAGCTTTCTTT
CDR3aa: CASSIFGVGAEAFF
abundance: once
v_gene: TRBV19
d_gene: -
j_gene: TRBJ1-1

CDR3nt: TGTGCCAGCAGTGAAGGGTTTAGAGGGCCACAAGAGACCCAGTACTTC
CDR3aa: CASSEGFRGPQETQYF
abundance: once
v_gene: TRBV6-1
d_gene: -
j_gene: TRBJ2-5

CDR3nt: TGTGCCTGGAGTGTACTTGAGGGGGTGAGCACTGAAGCTTTCTTT
CDR3aa: CAWSVLEGVSTEAFF
abundance: -
v_gene: TRBV30
d_gene: -
j_gene: TRBJ1-1

CDR3nt: TGTGCCAGCAGCCCCGGACTAGCGGGGGCCTCTAGGGGCAATGAGCAGTTCTTC
CDR3aa: CASSPGLAGASRGNEQFF
abundance: -
v_gene: TRBV9
d_gene: TRBD2
j_gene: TRBJ2-1

CDR3nt: TGCGCCAGCAGCTCCGGACCTTCGGACTACTATGGCTACACCTTC
CDR3aa: CASSSGPSDYYGYTF
abundance: -
v_gene: TRBV5-1
d_gene: -
j_gene: TRBJ1-2

CDR3nt: TGCGCCAGCAGCAGGACTTCTGCAACTAATGAAAAACTGTTTTTT
CDR3aa: CASSRTSATNEKLFF
abundance: -
v_gene: TRBV5-1
d_gene: -
j_gene: TRBJ1-4